Below, one T cell receptor (beta chain) is given with its context. J lost 7 bases, V lost 2 bases, and 6 bases had no gene match. The CDR3 is 15 residues long. CDR1 and CDR2 (germline): SGHAT, FQNNGV. This entry is derived from a study of blood T cell repertoires in COVID-19. Study-level information: Nucleic acid was either cDNA or gDNA, and it came from T cells, B-cell-depleted T cells, or PBMCs.

Enrollees, about 18 to 89 years old, lived in around 23 US areas. Donors were grouped by their self-reported clinical history. In the study's own analysis: Reference gene primer amplification yielded estimated nucleated cell counts. Profiling relied on immunoSEQ multiplex PCR, and the TCRdb table lists in-frame clones only, not all of them. That table gives V, J and clone size, and the DNA gave D and trimming. The sample lists approximately 180,000 clones; roughly nine tenths were seen once. This TCR came from a woman aged 40-49 years with acute COVID-19. The chain joins TRBV11-2 to TRBJ1-4, with 8 nucleotides matching TRBD1. Sequencing was carried out using PBMCs or T cells enriched from blood (not recorded which). The CDR3 DNA reads as TGTGCCAGCAGCTTATCGGGTGGACAGGGTGAAAAACTGTTTTTT. Encoded protein: CASSLSGGQGEKLFF. Full variable domain (outside the CDR3, taken from reference TRBV11-2 and TRBJ1-4): EAGVAQSPRYKIIEKRQSVAFWCNPISGHATLYWYQQILGQGPKLLIQFQNNGVVDDSQLPKDRFSAERLKGVDSTLKIQPAKLEDSAVYLCASSLSGGQGEKLFFGSGTQLSVL.